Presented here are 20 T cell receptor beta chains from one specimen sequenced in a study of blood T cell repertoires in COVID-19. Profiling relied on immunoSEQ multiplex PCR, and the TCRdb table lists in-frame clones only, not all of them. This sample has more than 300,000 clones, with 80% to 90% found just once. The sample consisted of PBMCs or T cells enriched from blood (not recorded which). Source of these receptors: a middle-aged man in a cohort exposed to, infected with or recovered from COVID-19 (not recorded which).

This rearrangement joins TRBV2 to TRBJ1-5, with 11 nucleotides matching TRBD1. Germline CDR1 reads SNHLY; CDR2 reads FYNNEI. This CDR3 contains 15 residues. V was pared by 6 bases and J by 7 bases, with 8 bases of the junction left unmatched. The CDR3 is CASRDGQGARQPQHF. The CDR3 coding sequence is TGTGCCAGCAGAGACGGACAGGGGGCCAGGCAGCCCCAGCATTTT.

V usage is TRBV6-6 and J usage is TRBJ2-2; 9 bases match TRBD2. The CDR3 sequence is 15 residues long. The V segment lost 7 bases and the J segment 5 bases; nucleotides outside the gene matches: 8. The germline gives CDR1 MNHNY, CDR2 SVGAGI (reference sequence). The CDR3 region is CASTQAGGGTGELFF. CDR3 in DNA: TGTGCCAGCACCCAAGCGGGAGGTGGGACCGGGGAGCTGTTTTTT.

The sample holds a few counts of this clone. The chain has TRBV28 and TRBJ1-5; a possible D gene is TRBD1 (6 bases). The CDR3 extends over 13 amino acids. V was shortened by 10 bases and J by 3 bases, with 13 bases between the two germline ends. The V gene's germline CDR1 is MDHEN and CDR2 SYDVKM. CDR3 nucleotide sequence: TGTGCCACCAGGGGACTGATCAATCAGCCCCAGCATTTT. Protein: CATRGLINQPQHF. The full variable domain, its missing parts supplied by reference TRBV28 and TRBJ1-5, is DVKVTQSSRYLVKRTGEKVFLECVQDMDHENMFWYRQDPGLGLRLIYFSYDVKMKEKGDIPEGYSVSREKKERFSLILESASTNQTSMYLCATRGLINQPQHFGDGTRLSIL.

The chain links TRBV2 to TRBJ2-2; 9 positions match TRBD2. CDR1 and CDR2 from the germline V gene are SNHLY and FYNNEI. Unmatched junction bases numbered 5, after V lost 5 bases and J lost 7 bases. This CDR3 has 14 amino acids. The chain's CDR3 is CASSWREGYGELFF. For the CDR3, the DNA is TGTGCCAGCAGTTGGCGGGAGGGATACGGGGAGCTGTTTTTT.

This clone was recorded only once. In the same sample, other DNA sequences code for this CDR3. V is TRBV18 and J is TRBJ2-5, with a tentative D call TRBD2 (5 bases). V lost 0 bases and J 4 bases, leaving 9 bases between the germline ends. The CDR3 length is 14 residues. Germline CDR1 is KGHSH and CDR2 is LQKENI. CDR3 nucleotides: TGTGCCAGCTCACCACCAGGGAGCGGAGAGACCCAGTACTTC. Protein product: CASSPPGSGETQYF.

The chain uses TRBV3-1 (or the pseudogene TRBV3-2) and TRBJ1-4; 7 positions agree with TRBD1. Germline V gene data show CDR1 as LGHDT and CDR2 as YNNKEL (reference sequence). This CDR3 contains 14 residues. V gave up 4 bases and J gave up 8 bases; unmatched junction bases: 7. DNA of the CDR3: TGTGCCAGCAGCCTGGGGACAGAGGGGGAAAAACTGTTTTTT. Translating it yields CASSLGTEGEKLFF.

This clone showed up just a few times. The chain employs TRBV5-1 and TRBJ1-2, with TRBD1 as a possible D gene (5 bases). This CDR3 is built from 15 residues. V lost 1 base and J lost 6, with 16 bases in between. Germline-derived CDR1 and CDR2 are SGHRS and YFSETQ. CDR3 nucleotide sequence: TGCGCCAGCAGCTTGAATAGGGGAAAAGGGGATGGCTACACCTTC. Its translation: CASSLNRGKGDGYTF.

The CDR3 reads CASSRDRSDTGELFF. Here the CDR3 DNA reads TGTGCCAGCAGCCGCGACAGGTCTGACACCGGGGAGCTGTTTTTT. J is TRBJ2-2 and V is TRBV7-3, with a possible D match to TRBD1 (6 bases). CDR3 length equals 15 residues. V was clipped by 5 bases and J by 3 bases, with 13 bases between them. Germline V gene data show CDR1 as SGHTA and CDR2 as FQGTGA.

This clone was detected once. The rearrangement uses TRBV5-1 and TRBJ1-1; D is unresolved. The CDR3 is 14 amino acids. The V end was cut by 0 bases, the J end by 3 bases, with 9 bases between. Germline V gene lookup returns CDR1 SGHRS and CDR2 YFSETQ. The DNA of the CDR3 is TGCGCCAGCAGCTTGGCTCGGAGCTACACTGAAGCTTTCTTT. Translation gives CASSLARSYTEAFF.

The CDR3 is CASSSEETQYF. DNA for the CDR3: TGTGCCAGCAGTTCCGAAGAGACCCAGTACTTC. The V and J genes are TRBV27 and TRBJ2-5; D is unresolved. Germline CDR1 and CDR2: MNHEY and SMNVEV (reference sequence). There are 11 residues in the CDR3. Trimming removed 4 bases from V and 3 bases from J, with 3 bases in between.

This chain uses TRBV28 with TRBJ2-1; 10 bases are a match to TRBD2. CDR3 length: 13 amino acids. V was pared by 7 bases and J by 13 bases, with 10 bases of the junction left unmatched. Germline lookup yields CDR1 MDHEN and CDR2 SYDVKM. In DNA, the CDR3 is TGTGCCAGCATGGCACCTAGCGGGAGCTACCAGTTCTTC. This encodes CASMAPSGSYQFF.

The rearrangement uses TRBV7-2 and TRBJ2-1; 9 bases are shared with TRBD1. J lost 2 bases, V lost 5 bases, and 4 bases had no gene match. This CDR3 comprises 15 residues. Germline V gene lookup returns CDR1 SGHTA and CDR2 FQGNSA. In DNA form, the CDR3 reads TGTGCCAGCAGCACCGGACAGGGGACCTACAATGAGCAGTTCTTC. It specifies CASSTGQGTYNEQFF.

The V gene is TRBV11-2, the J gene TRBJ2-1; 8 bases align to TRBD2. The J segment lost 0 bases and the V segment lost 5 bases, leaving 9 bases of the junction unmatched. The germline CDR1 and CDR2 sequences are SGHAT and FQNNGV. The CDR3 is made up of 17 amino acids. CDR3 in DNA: TGTGCCAGCAGCCCACGCGGGGGGCTAAGCTCCTACAATGAGCAGTTCTTC. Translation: CASSPRGGLSSYNEQFF.

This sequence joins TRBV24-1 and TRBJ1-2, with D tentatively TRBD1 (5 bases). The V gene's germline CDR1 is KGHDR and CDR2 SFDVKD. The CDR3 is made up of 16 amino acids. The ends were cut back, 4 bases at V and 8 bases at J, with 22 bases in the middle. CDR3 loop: CATSDTGGMGLKGYTF. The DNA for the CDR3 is TGTGCCACCAGTGACACCGGGGGGATGGGGCTAAAGGGCTACACCTTC.

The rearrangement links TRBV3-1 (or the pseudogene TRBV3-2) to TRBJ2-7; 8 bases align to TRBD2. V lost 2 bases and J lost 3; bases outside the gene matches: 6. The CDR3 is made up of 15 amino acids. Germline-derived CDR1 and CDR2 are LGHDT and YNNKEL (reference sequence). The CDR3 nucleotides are TGTGCCAGCAGCCAAAGCGGGAGTGGTAGCTACGAGCAGTACTTC. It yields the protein CASSQSGSGSYEQYF.

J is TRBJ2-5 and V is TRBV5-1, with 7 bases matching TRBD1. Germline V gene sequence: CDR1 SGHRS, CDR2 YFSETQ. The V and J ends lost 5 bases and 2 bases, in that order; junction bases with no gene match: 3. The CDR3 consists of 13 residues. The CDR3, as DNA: TGCGCCAGCAGACAGGGACAGCAAGAGACCCAGTACTTC. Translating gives CASRQGQQETQYF. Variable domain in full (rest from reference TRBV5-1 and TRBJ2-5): KAGVTQTPRYLIKTRGQQVTLSCSPISGHRSVSWYQQTPGQGLQFLFEYFSETQRNKGNFPGRFSGRQFSNSRSEMNVSTLELGDSALYLCASRQGQQETQYFGPGTRLLVL.

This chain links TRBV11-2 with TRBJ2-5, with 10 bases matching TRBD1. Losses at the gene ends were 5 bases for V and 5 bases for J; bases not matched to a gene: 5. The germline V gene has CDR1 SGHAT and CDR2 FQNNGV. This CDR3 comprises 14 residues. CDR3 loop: CASSGQGGRETQYF. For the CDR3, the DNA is TGTGCCAGCAGCGGACAGGGGGGGCGTGAGACCCAGTACTTC.

Here the CDR3 reads CSGATTSYEQYF. CDR3 nucleotides: TGCAGCGGAGCGACTACCTCCTACGAGCAGTACTTC. The genes are TRBV29-1 and TRBJ2-7, with D possibly TRBD2 on 5 matching bases. V was cut by 7 bases and J by 0 bases, with 10 bases left in between. Germline V gene sequence: CDR1 SQVTM, CDR2 ANQGSEA. This CDR3 region has 12 residues.

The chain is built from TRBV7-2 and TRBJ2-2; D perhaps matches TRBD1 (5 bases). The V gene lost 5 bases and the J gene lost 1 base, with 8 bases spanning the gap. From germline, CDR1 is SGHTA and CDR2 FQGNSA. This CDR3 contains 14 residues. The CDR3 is CASSPDRNTGELFF. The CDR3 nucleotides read TGTGCCAGCAGCCCCGACAGGAACACCGGGGAGCTGTTTTTT.

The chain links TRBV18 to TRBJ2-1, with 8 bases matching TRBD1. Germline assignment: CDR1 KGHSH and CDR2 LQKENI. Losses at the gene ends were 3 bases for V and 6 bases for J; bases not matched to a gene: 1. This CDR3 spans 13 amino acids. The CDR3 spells CASSPGQGNEQFF. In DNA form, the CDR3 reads TGTGCCAGCTCACCCGGACAGGGCAATGAGCAGTTCTTC.